The 22 T cell receptor beta chains below all came from one sample that was sequenced in a study of T cell responses to AZD1222 COVID-19 vaccine. Data came from immunoSEQ multiplex PCR; TCRdb stores just in-frame clones and leaves some out. Among 55,000 to 75,000 clones listed, around 85% were seen once. The specimen was peripheral blood, collected on day 0 of AZD1222 vaccination. The origin of the receptors is an adult in good health.

This sequence joins TRBV6-5 and TRBJ2-7; D might be TRBD2 (6 bases). Trimming removed 7 bases from V and 0 bases from J, with 13 bases in between. CDR1 is MNHEY and CDR2 is SVGAGI in the germline V gene. This CDR3 is built from 14 residues. The CDR3 spells CASTRRGGSYEQYF. DNA for the CDR3: TGTGCCAGCACCAGGAGGGGAGGCTCCTACGAGCAGTACTTC.

In its sample, this clone was seen once. The genes are TRBV10-2 and TRBJ1-2; 7 nucleotides agree with TRBD1. In germline, CDR1 is WSHSY, CDR2 SAAADI. V gave up 5 bases and J gave up 5 bases; unmatched junction bases: 8. The CDR3 has 14 residues. CDR3 residues: CASSSWDSGYGYTF. CDR3 bases: TGCGCCAGCAGTTCATGGGACAGCGGGTATGGCTACACCTTC.

The CDR3 loop is CASSNRQGAVETQYF. CDR3 in DNA: TGCGCCAGCAGTAACCGACAGGGGGCCGTTGAGACCCAGTACTTC. This sequence joins TRBV10-2 and TRBJ2-5; 10 positions agree with TRBD1. Germline CDR1 is WSHSY and CDR2 is SAAADI. Germline trimming cut 5 bases from V and 5 bases from J; bases unmatched to any gene: 8. This CDR3 spans 15 amino acids.

The count of this clone is one. The CDR3 protein is CASSTPGGNTF. CDR3 DNA sequence: TGTGCCAGCAGCACACCAGGTGGAAACACCTTC. The chain is built from TRBV9 and TRBJ1-2, with D hard to call. V lost 4 bases and J lost 12, with 13 bases in between. Germline CDR1 reads SGDLS; CDR2 reads YYNGEE. The CDR3 runs 11 residues.

This chain joins TRBV27 and TRBJ1-1, with D possibly matching TRBD1 (5 bases). The CDR3 length is 16 residues. Germline-derived CDR1 and CDR2 are MNHEY and SMNVEV (reference sequence). With 5 bases removed from V and 1 base from J, the gap between germline ends came to 17 bases. CDR3: CASSPWDGRQNTEAFF. For the CDR3, the DNA is TGTGCCAGCAGTCCTTGGGACGGAAGACAGAACACTGAAGCTTTCTTT.

This clone appeared a single time. The chain joins TRBV5-1 to TRBJ1-4; 10 nucleotides align to TRBD1. The CDR3 is 14 residues long. The junction had 1 base not matched to a gene; V was cut back by 4 bases and J by 4 bases. The V gene's germline CDR1 is SGHRS and CDR2 YFSETQ. CDR3 sequence (DNA): TGCGCCAGCAGCCGGGACAGGGGTAATGAAAAACTGTTTTTT. This translates into CASSRDRGNEKLFF.

V gene TRBV7-3 combines with J gene TRBJ1-1; weak D call: TRBD1 (6 bases). Per germline, CDR1 SGHTA and CDR2 FQGTGA. CDR3 length equals 13 residues. V dropped 0 bases and J dropped 9 bases, with 11 bases sitting between them. The CDR3 coding sequence is TGTGCCAGCAGCTTAACGATCCGGGACAAAGCTTTCTTT. This translates into CASSLTIRDKAFF.

V and J are TRBV5-4 and TRBJ1-2; D is perhaps TRBD1 (5 bases). The CDR3 length is 12 residues. Germline CDR1 SGHNT, CDR2 YYREEE (reference sequence). V lost 2 bases and J lost 7, with 9 bases in between. The chain's CDR3 is CASSFTRGGYTF. CDR3 DNA: TGTGCCAGCAGCTTTACGAGGGGTGGCTACACCTTC.

The V and J genes are TRBV6-1 and TRBJ1-5; D gene ambiguous. CDR3 length: 15 amino acids. Per the germline V gene, CDR1 is MNHNS and CDR2 is SASEGT. Trimming stripped 2 bases from V and 0 bases from J, with 8 bases between. CDR3 DNA: TGTGCCAGCAGTGAAAGCTTGGGTAGCAATCAGCCCCAGCATTTT. Translation: CASSESLGSNQPQHF.

The chain combines TRBV18 with TRBJ2-1, with a tentative D call TRBD1 (6 bases). Germline CDR1 is KGHSH and CDR2 is LQKENI. The V end lost 0 bases, the J end lost 1 base, and 10 bases lay between the germline ends. CDR3 size: 16 residues. CDR3 sequence (DNA): TGTGCCAGCTCACCACCTCGGCAGGGGTCCTACAATGAGCAGTTCTTC. Translating it yields CASSPPRQGSYNEQFF.

J is TRBJ2-3 and V is TRBV7-3; D is unclear. The CDR3 loop spans 14 amino acids. Per germline, CDR1 SGHTA and CDR2 FQGTGA. V was cut by 0 bases and J by 4 bases, with 8 bases left in between. Here the CDR3 reads CASSLTSGADTQYF. The CDR3 DNA sequence: TGTGCCAGCAGCTTAACGAGTGGGGCAGATACGCAGTATTTT.

The CDR3 loop reads CASSVQGAAETQYF. CDR3 in DNA: TGTGCCAGCTCCGTACAGGGGGCGGCAGAGACCCAGTACTTC. This chain links TRBV5-4 with TRBJ2-5; 9 nucleotides match TRBD1. The V gene end was trimmed by 7 bases and the J gene end by 4 bases; junction bases not matched to a gene: 8. CDR1 and CDR2 from the germline V gene are SGHNT and YYREEE (reference sequence). The CDR3 is 14 amino acids. The whole variable domain, filled in from reference TRBV5-4 and TRBJ2-5, reads ETGVTQSPTHLIKTRGQQVTLRCSSQSGHNTVSWYQQALGQGPQFIFQYYREEENGRGNFPPRFSGLQFPNYSSELNVNALELDDSALYLCASSVQGAAETQYFGPGTRLLVL.

This chain joins TRBV27 and TRBJ1-1; D is unclear. Germline V lookup: CDR1 MNHEY, CDR2 SMNVEV (reference sequence). This CDR3 region has 13 residues. Trimming cost V 6 bases and J 1 base, with 9 bases left between them. The CDR3 is CASSRAWNTEAFF. In DNA, the CDR3 is TGTGCCAGCAGCCGAGCGTGGAACACTGAAGCTTTCTTT.

This clone was recorded once. The chain has TRBV6-2 or TRBV6-3 and TRBJ2-3; D not resolved. V was clipped by 3 bases and J by 4 bases, with 14 bases between them. The CDR3 has 15 residues. Germline V gene data show CDR1 as MNHEY and CDR2 as SVGEGT. The CDR3 DNA follows: TGTGCCAGCAGTTATTATAAGAACCAAGCAGATACGCAGTATTTT. Protein product: CASSYYKNQADTQYF.

The rearrangement uses TRBV19 and TRBJ1-2; D unresolved. The CDR3 contains 13 residues. Trimming cost V 5 bases and J 5 bases, with 12 bases left between them. CDR1 and CDR2 from the germline V gene are LNHDA and SQIVND (reference sequence). This CDR3 is CASSSRATYGYTF. CDR3 nucleotides: TGTGCCAGTAGTTCCCGGGCTACGTATGGCTACACCTTC.

This clone was detected only a few times. V usage is TRBV11-3 and J usage is TRBJ2-3; D possibly corresponds to TRBD1 (6 bases). This CDR3 is 16 amino acids long. V lost 0 bases and J 9 bases, leaving 19 bases between the germline ends. The germline V gene encodes CDR1 SGHNT and CDR2 YENEEA. The CDR3 nucleotides are TGTGCCAGCAGCTTAGATAGCTCGTCTGACAGGTCAACGCAGTATTTT. It is translated as CASSLDSSSDRSTQYF. Using reference TRBV11-3 and TRBJ2-3 for the parts outside the CDR3, the full variable domain is EAGVVQSPRYKIIEKKQPVAFWCNPISGHNTLYWYLQNLGQGPELLIRYENEEAVDDSQLPKDRFSAERLKGVDSTLKIQPAELGDSAVYLCASSLDSSSDRSTQYFGPGTRLTVL.

The chain joins TRBV24-1 to TRBJ1-4; D not certain. V dropped 5 bases and J dropped 4 bases, with 7 bases sitting between them. This CDR3 comprises 13 residues. Germline lookup yields CDR1 KGHDR and CDR2 SFDVKD. CDR3 loop: CATSVRNNEKLFF. CDR3 coding DNA: TGTGCCACCAGTGTGCGTAATAATGAAAAACTGTTTTTT.

The chain links TRBV5-1 to TRBJ2-7; D is possibly TRBD2 (6 bases). CDR3 length equals 14 residues. In germline, CDR1 is SGHRS, CDR2 YFSETQ. V gave up 3 bases and J gave up 3 bases, with 13 bases separating them. The CDR3 here is CASSSGLVNYEQYF. The CDR3 DNA reads as TGCGCCAGCAGCTCGGGACTGGTTAACTACGAGCAGTACTTC. Together with reference TRBV5-1 and TRBJ2-7, the CDR3 gives the full variable domain: KAGVTQTPRYLIKTRGQQVTLSCSPISGHRSVSWYQQTPGQGLQFLFEYFSETQRNKGNFPGRFSGRQFSNSRSEMNVSTLELGDSALYLCASSSGLVNYEQYFGPGTRLTVT.

The chain combines TRBV19 with TRBJ2-1, with D unclear. CDR3 size: 13 residues. Germline loops: CDR1 LNHDA, CDR2 SQIVND (reference sequence). The V gene lost 0 bases and the J gene lost 7 bases, with 7 bases spanning the gap. The CDR3 DNA reads TGTGCCAGTAGTATAGATACCGGTAATGAGCAGTTCTTC. Its protein product is CASSIDTGNEQFF.

V usage is TRBV19 and J usage is TRBJ1-2; 7 bases line up with TRBD1. Trimming removed 11 bases from V and 7 bases from J; junction bases left unmatched: 22. Germline values: CDR1 LNHDA, CDR2 SQIVND (reference sequence). CDR3 length: 16 residues. CDR3 protein: CAGASTDRDGRGGYTF. CDR3 sequence (DNA): TGTGCCGGCGCCTCAACCGACAGGGATGGACGAGGTGGCTACACCTTC.

This chain links TRBV15 with TRBJ1-1; D call uncertain. This CDR3 region has 14 residues. Per germline, CDR1 LNHNV and CDR2 YYDKDF (reference sequence). V was trimmed by 0 bases and J by 4 bases, leaving 9 bases between them. CDR3 nucleotides: TGTGCCACCAGCAGAGATCAGTTAGTCACTGAAGCTTTCTTT. Translated, it gives CATSRDQLVTEAFF.

This clone was seen just once. The chain uses TRBV20-1 and TRBJ1-2, with TRBD1 matching 7 bases. The junction had 3 bases not matched to a gene; V was cut back by 6 bases and J by 5 bases. The germline gives CDR1 DFQATT, CDR2 SNEGSKA (reference sequence). The CDR3 consists of 11 residues. The CDR3 sequence: CSAMTGYGYTF. CDR3 DNA: TGCAGTGCCATGACAGGGTATGGCTACACCTTC.